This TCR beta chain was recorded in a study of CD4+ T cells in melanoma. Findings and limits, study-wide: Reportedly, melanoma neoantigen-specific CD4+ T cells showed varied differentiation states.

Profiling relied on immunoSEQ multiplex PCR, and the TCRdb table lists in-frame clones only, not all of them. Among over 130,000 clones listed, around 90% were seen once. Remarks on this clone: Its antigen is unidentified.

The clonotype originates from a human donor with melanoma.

The CDR3 sequence: CASSPTWGGQETQYF. Here the CDR3 DNA reads TGTGCCAGCTCACCCACTTGGGGGGGCCAAGAGACCCAGTACTTC. This sequence joins TRBV18 and TRBJ2-5; 7 bases agree with TRBD2. This CDR3 contains 15 residues. Losses at the gene ends were 3 bases for V and 1 base for J; bases not matched to a gene: 5. In germline, CDR1 is KGHSH, CDR2 LQKENI.